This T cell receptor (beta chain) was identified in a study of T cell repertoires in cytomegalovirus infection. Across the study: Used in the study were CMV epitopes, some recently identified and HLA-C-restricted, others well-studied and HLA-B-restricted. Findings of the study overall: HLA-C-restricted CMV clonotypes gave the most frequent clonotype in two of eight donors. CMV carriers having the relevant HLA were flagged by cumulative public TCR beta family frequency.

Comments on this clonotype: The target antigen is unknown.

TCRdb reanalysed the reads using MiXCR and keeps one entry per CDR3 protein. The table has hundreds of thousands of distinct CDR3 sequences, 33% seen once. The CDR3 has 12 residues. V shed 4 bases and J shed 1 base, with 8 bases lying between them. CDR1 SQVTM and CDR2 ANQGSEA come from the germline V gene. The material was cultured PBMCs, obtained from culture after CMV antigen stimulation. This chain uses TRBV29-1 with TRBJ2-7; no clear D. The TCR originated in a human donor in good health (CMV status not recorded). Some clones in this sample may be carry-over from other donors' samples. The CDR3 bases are TGCAGCGTTGCCGTAGGGTCCTACGAGCAGTACTTC. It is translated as CSVAVGSYEQYF.